The 26 T cell receptor beta chains listed next were all sequenced from one sample in a study of blood T cell repertoires in COVID-19. Assay: immunoSEQ multiplex PCR; the TCRdb copy retains only in-frame clones and omits some. The sample carries 150,000 to 160,000 clones, roughly 88% recorded once. The specimen sequenced was peripheral blood. Source of these receptors: a woman aged 45-59 years with acute or convalescent COVID-19.

This sequence joins TRBV27 and TRBJ1-2; D is unclear. Germline values: CDR1 MNHEY, CDR2 SMNVEV (reference sequence). CDR3 size: 15 residues. Trimming shortened V by 5 bases and J by 3 bases, and 16 bases separated the two germline ends. As DNA, the CDR3 is TGTGCCAGCAGTCCCGGGATCGCTACCTACTATGGCTACACCTTC. Residues: CASSPGIATYYGYTF.

This clone was observed a few times. The chain is built from TRBV2 and TRBJ2-5, with 9 bases lining up with TRBD2. Per the germline V gene, CDR1 is SNHLY and CDR2 is FYNNEI. With 8 bases clipped from V and 2 bases from J, the junction kept 6 bases outside the gene matches. The CDR3 runs to 14 residues. The CDR3 DNA reads TGTGCCAGCGCCAGCGGGGGGCTTCAAGAGACCCAGTACTTC. Protein sequence: CASASGGLQETQYF.

This clone was counted a single time. The chain combines TRBV6-4 with TRBJ1-2; TRBD1 might be the D (6 bases). Trimming took off 0 bases at V and 6 bases at J, with 14 bases between the two ends. This CDR3 is built from 15 residues. Germline V gives CDR1 MRHNA, CDR2 SNTAGT. The DNA for the CDR3 is TGTGCCAGCAGTGACTCGGGGGGGCGCTGGGATGGCTACACCTTC. This codes for CASSDSGGRWDGYTF.

The chain uses TRBV18 and TRBJ2-3, with TRBD1 as a possible D gene (6 bases). Trimming left V 3 bases short and J 9 bases short, with 19 bases between. CDR3 size: 15 residues. Germline CDR1 is KGHSH and CDR2 is LQKENI. The CDR3 DNA sequence: TGTGCCAGCTCACCCCGGGCAGGGGACCGAGCCACGCAGTATTTT. Protein: CASSPRAGDRATQYF.

V and J are TRBV5-1 and TRBJ2-5, with 9 bases matching TRBD2. The CDR3 has 16 residues. The V gene's germline CDR1 is SGHRS and CDR2 YFSETQ. V lost 4 bases to trimming and J lost 5 bases; unmatched junction nucleotides: 12. CDR3 loop: CASSRQGAGGEETQYF. Written as DNA, the CDR3 is TGCGCCAGCAGCCGCCAAGGAGCGGGGGGTGAGGAGACCCAGTACTTC.

This clone has a handful of counts. The chain has TRBV29-1 and TRBJ2-7, with 8 bases matching TRBD2. V gave up 6 bases and J gave up 5 bases; unmatched junction bases: 12. CDR3 length: 14 amino acids. CDR1 and CDR2 from the germline V gene are SQVTM and ANQGSEA. CDR3 loop: CSVPIAGGLDEQYF. The CDR3 DNA reads TGCAGCGTCCCCATCGCGGGGGGCCTGGACGAGCAGTACTTC.

The rearrangement joins TRBV19 to TRBJ2-7; D is perhaps TRBD2 (7 bases). This CDR3 contains 15 residues. Germline loops: CDR1 LNHDA, CDR2 SQIVND (reference sequence). Trimming shortened V by 6 bases and J by 0 bases, and 15 bases separated the two germline ends. The CDR3 loop is CASSTGGQDSYEQYF. The CDR3 DNA follows: TGTGCCAGTAGCACGGGGGGCCAAGACTCCTACGAGCAGTACTTC.

The chain combines TRBV7-2 with TRBJ1-6, with 10 bases aligning to TRBD1. The CDR3 consists of 15 residues. Trimming removed 5 bases from V and 6 bases from J; junction bases left unmatched: 4. CDR1 and CDR2 (germline): SGHTA, FQGNSA. CDR3 DNA: TGTGCCAGCAGCGACAGGGGGCTAGGTAATTCACCCCTCCACTTT. This gives the protein CASSDRGLGNSPLHF.

The chain employs TRBV27 and TRBJ2-2; D not certain. The CDR3 is made up of 14 amino acids. CDR1 is MNHEY and CDR2 is SMNVEV in the germline V gene (reference sequence). Trimming removed 4 bases from V and 4 bases from J, with 10 bases in between. The CDR3 loop reads CASSSMTATGELFF. CDR3 coding DNA: TGTGCCAGCAGTTCGATGACTGCCACCGGGGAGCTGTTTTTT.

The J gene is TRBJ1-2, the V gene TRBV4-2; D not resolved. Trimming cost V 1 base and J 4 bases, with 13 bases left between them. Looked up from germline, CDR1 is LGHNA and CDR2 is YNFKEQ. The CDR3 spans 15 residues. CDR3 bases: TGTGCCAGCAGCCAAGTAACAGTATCAGTCTATGGCTACACCTTC. The encoded protein is CASSQVTVSVYGYTF.

The count of this clone is one. The V call is TRBV19, the J call TRBJ2-7; D not resolved. V gave up 5 bases and J gave up 4 bases, with 12 bases separating them. The CDR3 is made up of 13 amino acids. Germline CDR1 reads LNHDA; CDR2 reads SQIVND (reference sequence). CDR3 in amino acids: CASSLYSDYEQYF. The DNA of the CDR3 is TGTGCCAGTAGTTTATACAGTGATTACGAGCAGTACTTC.

The chain is built from TRBV20-1 and TRBJ1-5; D not resolved. The CDR3 sequence is 13 residues long. Germline CDR1 and CDR2: DFQATT and SNEGSKA (reference sequence). Trimming pared 3 bases from V and 2 bases from J, leaving 8 bases between. CDR3 loop: CSASFQGNQPQHF. The DNA for the CDR3 is TGCAGTGCTAGTTTCCAGGGCAATCAGCCCCAGCATTTT.

Here the CDR3 DNA reads TGTGCCATCAGTGGACAGGGAAGCAATCAGCCCCAGCATTTT. Translating gives CAISGQGSNQPQHF. The gene calls are TRBV10-3 and TRBJ1-5, with 7 bases matching TRBD1. The CDR3 covers 14 residues. CDR1 ENHRY and CDR2 SYGVKD come from the germline V gene. V lost 4 bases and J lost 1; bases outside the gene matches: 1.

This clone was counted a single time. This chain connects TRBV5-1 to TRBJ2-5, with 11 nucleotides matching TRBD2. V gave up 4 bases and J gave up 2 bases; unmatched junction bases: 7. The CDR3 consists of 16 residues. Germline V gene sequence: CDR1 SGHRS, CDR2 YFSETQ. CDR3 loop: CASSRPTSGIQETQYF. In nucleotides, the CDR3 is TGCGCCAGCAGCCGACCGACTAGCGGGATTCAAGAGACCCAGTACTTC.

The chain employs TRBV2 and TRBJ2-7, with 7 bases aligning to TRBD1. CDR1 is SNHLY and CDR2 is FYNNEI in the germline V gene. The CDR3 has 14 amino acids. After removal of 5 bases from V and 3 bases from J, the junction contained 7 bases not matched to a gene. Here the CDR3 DNA reads TGTGCCAGCAGTAGAGGACAGGAGATCTACGAGCAGTACTTC. Its translation: CASSRGQEIYEQYF.

CDR3 nucleotides: TGTGCCAGCAGCTTTCGGGGGAACTCCTACGAGCAGTACTTC. Amino acids: CASSFRGNSYEQYF. This chain uses TRBV11-2 with TRBJ2-7; the D gene is possibly TRBD2 (6 bases). Germline assignment: CDR1 SGHAT and CDR2 FQNNGV. V lost 3 bases to trimming and J lost 0 bases, with 9 bases between them. The CDR3 has 14 residues.

The genes are TRBV20-1 and TRBJ2-3; 7 bases line up with TRBD2. This CDR3 has 14 amino acids. Germline lookup yields CDR1 DFQATT and CDR2 SNEGSKA (reference sequence). The junction had 3 bases not matched to a gene; V was cut back by 3 bases and J by 0 bases. CDR3 nucleotides: TGCAGTGCTAGTCGGGGGGAAAGCACAGATACGCAGTATTTT. Translation gives CSASRGESTDTQYF.

J is TRBJ1-3 and V is TRBV5-6; no definite D call. V shed 0 bases and J shed 1 base, with 8 bases lying between them. The CDR3 spans 15 residues. Germline V gives CDR1 SGHDT, CDR2 YYEEEE. In DNA, the CDR3 is TGTGCCAGCAGCTTGGCACAGCTATCTGGAAACACCATATATTTT. It specifies CASSLAQLSGNTIYF.

The rearrangement links TRBV7-2 to TRBJ2-7; D is possibly TRBD2 (6 bases). Per germline, CDR1 SGHTA and CDR2 FQGNSA. CDR3 length: 14 amino acids. V lost 3 bases and J lost 5, with 14 bases in between. The CDR3 DNA reads as TGTGCCAGCAGCTTCGTGGGACTGCTTGACGAGCAGTACTTC. As protein: CASSFVGLLDEQYF.

V is TRBV6-2 or TRBV6-3 and J is TRBJ1-2; 7 bases align to TRBD1. The junction had 5 bases not matched to a gene; V was cut back by 2 bases and J by 8 bases. The CDR3 has 13 amino acids. Germline-derived CDR1 and CDR2 are MNHEY and SVGEGT. Here the CDR3 reads CASSYPSDRGYTF. In DNA, the CDR3 is TGTGCCAGCAGTTACCCCTCGGACAGGGGCTACACCTTC.

The chain employs TRBV19 and TRBJ2-7; 9 positions match TRBD1. V trimming: 0 bases; J trimming: 2 bases; junction bases outside the gene matches: 2. Germline V gene data show CDR1 as LNHDA and CDR2 as SQIVND (reference sequence). The CDR3 contains 15 residues. The CDR3 DNA is TGTGCCAGTAGTATAGACCGGGACAGGGCCTACGAGCAGTACTTC. Translated, it gives CASSIDRDRAYEQYF.

This sequence joins TRBV9 and TRBJ1-2, with D hard to call. The CDR3 totals 12 residues. Germline V lookup: CDR1 SGDLS, CDR2 YYNGEE. V was trimmed by 7 bases and J by 10 bases, leaving 17 bases between them. The CDR3 sequence is CASAQLKGVYTF. CDR3 nucleotides: TGTGCCAGCGCCCAGCTAAAAGGAGTCTACACCTTC.

The gene calls are TRBV18 and TRBJ1-2; D might be TRBD1 (6 bases). The V and J ends lost 2 bases and 3 bases respectively, with 13 bases between them. Germline V gene lookup returns CDR1 KGHSH and CDR2 LQKENI. The CDR3 covers 15 residues. The CDR3 nucleotides read TGTGCCAGCTCACCAACGGACAGTTCCTACTATGGCTACACCTTC. As protein: CASSPTDSSYYGYTF.

This sequence joins TRBV5-1 and TRBJ1-2; D is perhaps TRBD1 (5 bases). V shed 2 bases and J shed 2 bases, with 13 bases lying between them. Germline-derived CDR1 and CDR2 are SGHRS and YFSETQ. The CDR3 length is 15 residues. In nucleotides, the CDR3 is TGCGCCAGCAGCTTTACCGGGGGAGGGAACTATGGCTACACCTTC. As protein: CASSFTGGGNYGYTF.

The chain links TRBV6-5 to TRBJ2-7; 9 bases map to TRBD2. With 6 bases clipped from V and 9 bases from J, the junction kept 9 bases outside the gene matches. The germline gives CDR1 MNHEY, CDR2 SVGAGI. CDR3 size: 13 residues. CDR3 coding DNA: TGTGCCAGCAGGGCCGGGACTAGCCGAGGGCAGTACTTC. Residues: CASRAGTSRGQYF.

Only one count was recorded for this clone. The J gene is TRBJ2-1, the V gene TRBV11-1; D may be TRBD1 (6 bases). Per the germline V gene, CDR1 is SGHAT and CDR2 is FQDESV (reference sequence). V was pared by 5 bases and J by 11 bases, with 10 bases between. The CDR3 totals 11 residues. The CDR3 DNA reads as TGTGCCAGCAGCCCTACAGGGCAGCAGTTCTTC. Amino acid sequence: CASSPTGQQFF.